The present T cell receptor (beta chain) was sequenced within a study of cytomegalovirus exposure and HLA in healthy donors. The PCR employed 60 Vbeta primers together with 13 Jbeta primers. Using immunoSEQ multiplex PCR, the repertoire was profiled, and TCRdb retains in-frame clones only, with some absent. The sample has roughly 160,000 clones, 71% seen once. Germline CDR1 and CDR2: MGHRA and YSYEKL. The CDR3 contains 14 residues. The germline V and J ends were trimmed by 2 bases and 5 bases, with 13 bases remaining between them. The chain uses TRBV4-1 and TRBJ2-7, with D maybe TRBD2 (6 bases). This sequence was found in a woman aged 25 to 39 in good health and CMV-seronegative. Sequences were obtained from PBMCs. The CDR3 protein is CASSQSGGGDEQYF. For the CDR3, the DNA is TGCGCCAGCAGCCAAAGTGGAGGAGGGGACGAGCAGTACTTC.